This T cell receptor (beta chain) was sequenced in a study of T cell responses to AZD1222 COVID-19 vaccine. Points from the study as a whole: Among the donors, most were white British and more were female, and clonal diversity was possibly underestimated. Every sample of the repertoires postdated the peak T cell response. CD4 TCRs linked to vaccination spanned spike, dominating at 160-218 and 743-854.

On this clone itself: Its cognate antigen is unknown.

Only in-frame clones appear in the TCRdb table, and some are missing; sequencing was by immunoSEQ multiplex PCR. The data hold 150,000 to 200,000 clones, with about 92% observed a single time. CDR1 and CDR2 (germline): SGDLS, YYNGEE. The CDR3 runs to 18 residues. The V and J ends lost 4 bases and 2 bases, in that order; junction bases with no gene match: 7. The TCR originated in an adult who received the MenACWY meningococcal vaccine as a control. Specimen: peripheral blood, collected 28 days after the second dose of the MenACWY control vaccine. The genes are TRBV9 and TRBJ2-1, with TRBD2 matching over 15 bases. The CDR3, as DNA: TGTGCCAGCAGCCTACGGACTAGCGGGAGGGCCGCCTACAATGAGCAGTTCTTC. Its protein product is CASSLRTSGRAAYNEQFF.